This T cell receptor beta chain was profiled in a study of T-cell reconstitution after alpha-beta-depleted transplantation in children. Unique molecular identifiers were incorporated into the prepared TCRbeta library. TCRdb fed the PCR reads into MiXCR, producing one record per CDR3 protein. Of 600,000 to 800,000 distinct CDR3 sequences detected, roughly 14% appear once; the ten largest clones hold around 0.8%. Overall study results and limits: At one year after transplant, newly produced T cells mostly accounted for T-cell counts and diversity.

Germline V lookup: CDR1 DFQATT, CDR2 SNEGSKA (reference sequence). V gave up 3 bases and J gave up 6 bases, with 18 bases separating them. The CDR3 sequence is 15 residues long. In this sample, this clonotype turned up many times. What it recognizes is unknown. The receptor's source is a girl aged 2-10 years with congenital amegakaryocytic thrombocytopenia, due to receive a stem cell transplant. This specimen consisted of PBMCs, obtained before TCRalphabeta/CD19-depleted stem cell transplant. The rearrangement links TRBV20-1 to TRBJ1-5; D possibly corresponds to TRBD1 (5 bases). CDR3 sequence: CSASTWGRAVQPQHF. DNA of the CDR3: TGCAGTGCTAGCACGTGGGGCAGAGCGGTTCAGCCCCAGCATTTT.